The 22 T cell receptor beta chains below come from one sample, sequenced in a study of beta chain features in type 1 diabetes. What these receptors recognize is not known. Sequenced material consisted of expressed TCRB transcripts (all of the isolated RNA was reverse transcribed). The method was immunoSEQ multiplex PCR; TCRdb's version includes in-frame clones alone and lacks a portion of them. This sample has hundreds of thousands of clones, with about 14% found just once. Overall study results and limits: Among all four CD4+ subsets, Type 1 diabetes patients had TCRB CDR3s that were moderately but significantly shorter.

The sequenced sample consisted of naive CD4+ T cells from blood. The source is a man younger than 35 with type 1 diabetes.

The chain joins TRBV7-2 to TRBJ1-1; no clear D gene. The CDR3 length is 13 residues. Per germline, CDR1 SGHTA and CDR2 FQGNSA. V was cut by 1 base and J by 3 bases, with 6 bases left in between. The CDR3 nucleotides are TGTGCCAGCAGCTTAGGCGGTCACACTGAAGCTTTCTTT. Its protein product is CASSLGGHTEAFF.

The chain couples TRBV6-5 to TRBJ2-1, with D perhaps matching TRBD1 or TRBD2 (5 bases each). In germline, CDR1 is MNHEY, CDR2 SVGAGI. This CDR3 spans 15 amino acids. Trimming removed 5 bases from V and 7 bases from J, with 18 bases in between. CDR3 sequence reads: CASSRIPGPPNEQFF. CDR3 DNA: TGTGCCAGCAGTCGGATACCGGGACCGCCTAATGAGCAGTTCTTC.

This clone appeared a few times. This sample includes further DNA sequences coding for the same CDR3. V gene TRBV18 combines with J gene TRBJ2-5, with D perhaps TRBD1 or TRBD2 (5 bases each). The CDR3 extends over 13 amino acids. Germline CDR1 is KGHSH and CDR2 is LQKENI. V lost 0 bases and J 3 bases, leaving 5 bases between the germline ends. CDR3 loop: CASSPPGEETQYF. DNA for the CDR3: TGTGCCAGCTCACCACCGGGGGAAGAGACCCAGTACTTC.

The rearrangement uses TRBV28 and TRBJ2-7, with D possibly being TRBD2 (5 bases). CDR1 and CDR2 (germline): MDHEN, SYDVKM. V shed 6 bases and J shed 3 bases, with 9 bases lying between them. CDR3 length equals 12 residues. The CDR3 nucleotides read TGTGCCAGCAGCCGGGGAGACTACGAGCAGTACTTC. This codes for CASSRGDYEQYF.

This clone was found a few times. The chain employs TRBV28 and TRBJ2-5, with D perhaps TRBD2 (5 bases). Germline CDR1 and CDR2: MDHEN and SYDVKM. With 7 bases removed from V and 5 bases from J, the gap between germline ends came to 11 bases. There are 12 residues in the CDR3. CDR3 residues: CASTDPGETQYF. The CDR3 region has the DNA TGTGCCAGCACCGATCCGGGGGAGACCCAGTACTTC.

A few counts support this clone. This chain joins TRBV5-1 and TRBJ2-5; D remains unclear. V was pared by 7 bases and J by 3 bases, with 13 bases between. Germline values: CDR1 SGHRS, CDR2 YFSETQ. The CDR3 runs 13 residues. The CDR3 region has the DNA TGCGCCAGCTCCCGTGCACTGGAAGAGACCCAGTACTTC. It encodes CASSRALEETQYF.

This clone was detected a few times. This chain connects TRBV9 to TRBJ2-2; the match to TRBD1 covers 7 bases. Unmatched junction bases numbered 6, after V lost 0 bases and J lost 4 bases. The CDR3 runs to 16 residues. Germline CDR1 and CDR2: SGDLS and YYNGEE. The CDR3 DNA sequence: TGTGCCAGCAGCGTAGAGGCGACAGGGAGCACCGGGGAGCTGTTTTTT. This sequence encodes CASSVEATGSTGELFF.

The gene calls are TRBV29-1 and TRBJ1-1; TRBD1 matches 7 bases. Losses at the gene ends were 7 bases for V and 1 base for J; bases not matched to a gene: 9. The V gene's germline CDR1 is SQVTM and CDR2 ANQGSEA. The CDR3 sequence is 14 residues long. The chain's CDR3 is CSASLQGSNTEAFF. For the CDR3, the DNA is TGCAGCGCCTCACTACAGGGGTCGAACACTGAAGCTTTCTTT.

This clone was detected a few times. The chain has TRBV29-1 and TRBJ2-5, with 8 bases matching TRBD1. The CDR3 loop spans 15 amino acids. With V trimmed by 5 bases and J by 1 base, 9 bases remained unmatched. Germline V gene lookup returns CDR1 SQVTM and CDR2 ANQGSEA. The CDR3 region has the DNA TGCAGCGTTTCGGACAGGGCTGGAGTCCAAGAGACCCAGTACTTC. Translation: CSVSDRAGVQETQYF.

This clone has only a few counts. DNA for the CDR3: TGCAGCGTTGGTGCGGGGCCCGGACTAGCGGGAGTAGGCAATGAGCAGTTCTTC. It specifies CSVGAGPGLAGVGNEQFF. The J gene is TRBJ2-1, the V gene TRBV29-1, with 13 bases matching TRBD2. Trimming removed 4 bases from V and 6 bases from J; junction bases left unmatched: 15. Looked up from germline, CDR1 is SQVTM and CDR2 is ANQGSEA. The CDR3 extends over 18 amino acids.

Worth noting for this clone: The sample contains more than one DNA sequence encoding this CDR3. The gene calls are TRBV29-1 and TRBJ1-5; the match to TRBD1 covers 10 bases. Trimming removed 6 bases from V and 5 bases from J; junction bases left unmatched: 4. CDR3 size: 13 residues. Per germline, CDR1 SQVTM and CDR2 ANQGSEA. DNA of the CDR3: TGCAGCGTAGGGGGGACAGGGGATCAGCCCCAGCATTTT. It translates to CSVGGTGDQPQHF.

This clone was observed a handful of times. V gene TRBV10-3 combines with J gene TRBJ1-1; 8 nucleotides align to TRBD1. This CDR3 region has 16 residues. Losses at the gene ends were 2 bases for V and 2 bases for J; bases not matched to a gene: 7. Per the germline V gene, CDR1 is ENHRY and CDR2 is SYGVKD. CDR3 bases: TGTGCCATCAGTGAGGGCCCCGGACAGGGAAACACTGAAGCTTTCTTT. Amino acid sequence: CAISEGPGQGNTEAFF.

The chain carries TRBV25-1 and TRBJ2-3; D not resolved. Germline lookup yields CDR1 MGHDK and CDR2 SYGVNS. The CDR3 loop spans 14 amino acids. Deletions cut 6 bases from V and 2 bases from J, with 12 bases between. The CDR3 coding sequence is TGTGCCAGCAGCCCTCGCACCCCCACAGATACGCAGTATTTT. It translates to CASSPRTPTDTQYF.

The chain joins TRBV29-1 to TRBJ2-3; 11 nucleotides align to TRBD1. The V gene's germline CDR1 is SQVTM and CDR2 ANQGSEA. The junction had 9 bases not matched to a gene; V was cut back by 7 bases and J by 3 bases. CDR3 length: 15 amino acids. This chain's CDR3 is CSGKEGTGGTDTQYF. CDR3 bases: TGCAGCGGGAAGGAGGGGACAGGGGGAACAGATACGCAGTATTTT.

This clone has a handful of counts. CDR3 bases: TGCAGCGTTGTTTGGGTTTCGGGGGGTGGCTACACCTTC. This sequence encodes CSVVWVSGGGYTF. The J gene is TRBJ1-2, the V gene TRBV29-1, with D maybe TRBD1 (5 bases). The CDR3 totals 13 residues. CDR1 is SQVTM, CDR2 ANQGSEA, per germline. Trimming removed 4 bases at V and 7 bases at J, with 16 bases between.

The chain carries TRBV29-1 and TRBJ1-1; D unresolved. CDR1 SQVTM and CDR2 ANQGSEA come from the germline V gene. The CDR3 is made up of 13 amino acids. Trimming cost V 0 bases and J 5 bases, with 10 bases left between them. Here the CDR3 reads CSVEDYFGTEAFF. The CDR3 DNA is TGCAGCGTTGAAGACTACTTCGGGACTGAAGCTTTCTTT.

This clone was detected only once. This rearrangement joins TRBV11-2 to TRBJ2-7; D is possibly TRBD1 or TRBD2 (5 bases each). The V gene lost 3 bases and the J gene lost 6 bases, with 15 bases spanning the gap. CDR3 length: 14 residues. Germline V gene lookup returns CDR1 SGHAT and CDR2 FQNNGV. The CDR3 nucleotides are TGTGCCAGCAGCTTCTTTAGAGGGGCTCGCGAGCAGTACTTC. Amino acid sequence: CASSFFRGAREQYF.

The chain links TRBV7-9 to TRBJ1-1; TRBD1 is a possible D gene (6 bases). The germline gives CDR1 SEHNR, CDR2 FQNEAQ (reference sequence). V shed 5 bases and J shed 4 bases, with 20 bases lying between them. This CDR3 is built from 16 residues. CDR3 DNA: TGTGCCAGCAGCCGCATTGGGACTACAGGGCCCACTGAAGCTTTCTTT. Its protein is CASSRIGTTGPTEAFF.

This clone was counted between two and nine times. The chain employs TRBV19 and TRBJ2-7; D is perhaps TRBD1 (5 bases). This CDR3 is built from 15 residues. The germline V and J ends were trimmed by 1 base and 2 bases, with 12 bases remaining between them. CDR1 and CDR2 from the germline V gene are LNHDA and SQIVND (reference sequence). In nucleotides, the CDR3 is TGTGCCAGTAGTATAGCCCGAGGACATACCTACGAGCAGTACTTC. This encodes CASSIARGHTYEQYF.

The genes are TRBV30 and TRBJ1-4, with 8 bases lining up with TRBD1. CDR1 is GTSNPN, CDR2 SVGIG, per germline (reference sequence). CDR3 length: 15 residues. Trimming at V came to 2 bases and at J to 6 bases, leaving 8 bases not matched to a gene. CDR3 bases: TGTGCCTGGAGTAAACAGACAGGGGAGTATGAAAAACTGTTTTTT. It translates to CAWSKQTGEYEKLFF.

The rearrangement uses TRBV29-1 and TRBJ2-3, with TRBD1 matching over 8 bases. CDR3 length: 11 residues. Germline V CDR1 and CDR2: SQVTM, ANQGSEA. The V gene end was trimmed by 7 bases and the J gene end by 6 bases; junction bases not matched to a gene: 3. The CDR3 region has the DNA TGCAGCGGGACAGGGAGGGATACGCAGTATTTT. Its protein is CSGTGRDTQYF.

This clone appeared a few times. The rearrangement joins TRBV10-3 to TRBJ1-6; D not resolved. This CDR3 contains 13 residues. Per the germline V gene, CDR1 is ENHRY and CDR2 is SYGVKD. The V and J ends lost 8 bases and 8 bases respectively, with 13 bases between them. DNA of the CDR3: TGTGCCATCCAGCAAGGGTACGATTCACCCCTCCACTTT. Encoded protein: CAIQQGYDSPLHF.